These T cell receptor beta chains were read from a single sample in a study of blood T cell repertoires in COVID-19. The data were produced by immunoSEQ multiplex PCR, yet TCRdb's version contains in-frame clones alone and is incomplete. In the table there are about 220,000 clones, about 80% of which are singletons. The sample was PBMCs or T cells enriched from blood (not recorded which). Receptors were obtained from a woman in her forties or fifties who had been exposed to COVID-19. CDR3s include the opening cysteine and the closing phenylalanine or tryptophan. The order of the fields is J gene, D gene, V gene, clone size, CDR3 DNA, CDR3 protein. A D gene is named only where the DNA matches it firmly. The listing skips clone size in some rows; elsewhere it reads once, few, many or a size class.

J gene: TRBJ1-2
D gene: .
V gene: TRBV2
clone size: .
CDR3 DNA: TGTGCCAGCAGTTTAGCGGGCTCAGTCTACAGCTACACCTTC
CDR3 protein: CASSLAGSVYSYTF

J gene: TRBJ1-3
D gene: TRBD1
V gene: TRBV10-3
clone size: .
CDR3 DNA: TGTGCCATCAGCCCAGACAGGGGGCAAGGAAACACCATATATTTT
CDR3 protein: CAISPDRGQGNTIYF

J gene: TRBJ2-2
D gene: TRBD1
V gene: TRBV10-3
clone size: .
CDR3 DNA: TGTGCCACTCAGACAGGGGGCATCGCCGGGGAGCTGTTTTTT
CDR3 protein: CATQTGGIAGELFF

J gene: TRBJ1-2
D gene: TRBD1
V gene: TRBV6-5
clone size: once
CDR3 DNA: TGTGCCAGCAGTTACTCCGAGGGGGCGCACTATGGCTACACCTTC
CDR3 protein: CASSYSEGAHYGYTF

J gene: TRBJ2-3
D gene: .
V gene: TRBV13
clone size: .
CDR3 DNA: TGTGCCAGCAGCTTATATGGAGGGGCAGATACGCAGTATTTT
CDR3 protein: CASSLYGGADTQYF

J gene: TRBJ1-2
D gene: .
V gene: TRBV12-3/TRBV12-4
clone size: .
CDR3 DNA: TGTGCCAGCAGCCCGACTCGGAACTATGGCTACACCTTC
CDR3 protein: CASSPTRNYGYTF

J gene: TRBJ1-6
D gene: TRBD1
V gene: TRBV2
clone size: .
CDR3 DNA: TGTGCCAGCAGTGTAAGGGGGCTCAATTCACCCCTCCACTTT
CDR3 protein: CASSVRGLNSPLHF

J gene: TRBJ1-2
D gene: TRBD1
V gene: TRBV5-4
clone size: .
CDR3 DNA: TGTGCCAGCAGCTTGGGGGACAGGGGGCGATATGGCTACACCTTC
CDR3 protein: CASSLGDRGRYGYTF

J gene: TRBJ1-2
D gene: .
V gene: TRBV7-9
clone size: .
CDR3 DNA: TGTGCCAGCAGCTTAGAAACAGGCCTGGCTAGAGGCTACACCTTC
CDR3 protein: CASSLETGLARGYTF

J gene: TRBJ2-3
D gene: .
V gene: TRBV2
clone size: .
CDR3 DNA: TGTGCCAGCGTGAGGGGGAGCGCAGATACGCAGTATTTT
CDR3 protein: CASVRGSADTQYF

J gene: TRBJ1-4
D gene: .
V gene: TRBV5-5
clone size: .
CDR3 DNA: TGTGCCAGCAGCCCACTTGGGGCGACAGGCCCCTACCGGGAAAAACTGTTTTTT
CDR3 protein: CASSPLGATGPYREKLFF

J gene: TRBJ1-4
D gene: .
V gene: TRBV5-6
clone size: few
CDR3 DNA: TGTGCCAGCAGCTTGTCCAGGGCAAATGAAAAACTGTTTTTT
CDR3 protein: CASSLSRANEKLFF

J gene: TRBJ2-7
D gene: TRBD1
V gene: TRBV19
clone size: many
CDR3 DNA: TGTGCCAGTAACGACGGGACAGGGGGCTACGAGCAGTACTTC
CDR3 protein: CASNDGTGGYEQYF

J gene: TRBJ2-4
D gene: .
V gene: TRBV5-1
clone size: .
CDR3 DNA: TGCGCCAGCAGCTTTCATCTAGATCCAAACATTCAGTACTTC
CDR3 protein: CASSFHLDPNIQYF

J gene: TRBJ2-1
D gene: TRBD2
V gene: TRBV7-3
clone size: .
CDR3 DNA: TGTGCCAGCAGCTTAAGTTTCCATTCAGGGCTAGCGGGGGTGCCCTCCAGCTACAATGAGCAGTTCTTC
CDR3 protein: CASSLSFHSGLAGVPSSYNEQFF

J gene: TRBJ2-5
D gene: .
V gene: TRBV21-1
clone size: once
CDR3 DNA: TGTGCCAGCAGCAAAGCGAGCTTAAAGTCCCAAGAGACCCAGTACTTC
CDR3 protein: CASSKASLKSQETQYF

J gene: TRBJ2-1
D gene: TRBD2
V gene: TRBV12-3/TRBV12-4
clone size: .
CDR3 DNA: TGTGCCAGCAGCCCCCGGGGAGGGGTAGGGTTCTTC
CDR3 protein: CASSPRGGVGFF

J gene: TRBJ2-1
D gene: TRBD2
V gene: TRBV6-5
clone size: .
CDR3 DNA: TGTGCCAGCAGCCCGAGCGGGGGTGGGTTTAGTGAGCAGTTCTTC
CDR3 protein: CASSPSGGGFSEQFF

J gene: TRBJ2-3
D gene: .
V gene: TRBV5-4
clone size: .
CDR3 DNA: TGTGCCAGCAGCTTGGGTAGTAGCGGCACAGATACGCAGTATTTT
CDR3 protein: CASSLGSSGTDTQYF

J gene: TRBJ2-3
D gene: .
V gene: TRBV4-1
clone size: .
CDR3 DNA: TGCGCCAGCAGCCAAGAGCTAGACACAGATACGCAGTATTTT
CDR3 protein: CASSQELDTDTQYF

J gene: TRBJ2-1
D gene: .
V gene: TRBV24-1
clone size: .
CDR3 DNA: TGTGCCAGCGGTGACTCCAATGAGCAGTTCTTC
CDR3 protein: CASGDSNEQFF

J gene: TRBJ1-1
D gene: TRBD1
V gene: TRBV18
clone size: .
CDR3 DNA: TGTGCCAGCTCAGATGACAGGGGGCGCTTTGAAGCTTTCTTT
CDR3 protein: CASSDDRGRFEAFF

J gene: TRBJ1-1
D gene: .
V gene: TRBV3-1/TRBV3-2
clone size: .
CDR3 DNA: TGTGCCAGCAGCCACTCCCAAGAGAGGAAAGCTTTCTTT
CDR3 protein: CASSHSQERKAFF

J gene: TRBJ2-7
D gene: TRBD1
V gene: TRBV2
clone size: .
CDR3 DNA: TGTGCCAGCAGTAGGACAGGGGTGTCGTACGAGCAGTACTTC
CDR3 protein: CASSRTGVSYEQYF

J gene: TRBJ1-2
D gene: .
V gene: TRBV5-1
clone size: few
CDR3 DNA: TGCGCCAGCAGACAAGAGGCCGGGAACTATGGCTACACCTTC
CDR3 protein: CASRQEAGNYGYTF

J gene: TRBJ1-1
D gene: TRBD1
V gene: TRBV19
clone size: .
CDR3 DNA: TGTGCCAGTAGCTCTACGACAGGGGTTGAAGCTTTCTTT
CDR3 protein: CASSSTTGVEAFF

J gene: TRBJ2-1
D gene: TRBD2
V gene: TRBV28
clone size: .
CDR3 DNA: TGTGCCAGCAGTTTTAGCGGGGGTCAAGATGAGCAGTTCTTC
CDR3 protein: CASSFSGGQDEQFF

J gene: TRBJ1-2
D gene: .
V gene: TRBV4-2
clone size: .
CDR3 DNA: TGTGCCAGCAGCCACCCAGGCCACTCTGGCTACACCTTC
CDR3 protein: CASSHPGHSGYTF

J gene: TRBJ2-3
D gene: TRBD1
V gene: TRBV7-2
clone size: .
CDR3 DNA: TGTGCCAGCAGCTCACGGACAGGGGTCCCAGATACGCAGTATTTT
CDR3 protein: CASSSRTGVPDTQYF

J gene: TRBJ2-1
D gene: .
V gene: TRBV6-2/TRBV6-3
clone size: .
CDR3 DNA: TGTGCCAGCAGTTACAGAGGATACAATGAGCAGTTCTTC
CDR3 protein: CASSYRGYNEQFF

J gene: TRBJ1-2
D gene: .
V gene: TRBV28
clone size: .
CDR3 DNA: TGTGCCAGCAGTGACAGTCTTTATGGCTACACCTTC
CDR3 protein: CASSDSLYGYTF

J gene: TRBJ2-2
D gene: .
V gene: TRBV2
clone size: .
CDR3 DNA: TGTGCCAGCAGGCTCGGGGGGCCCACCGGGGAGCTGTTTTTT
CDR3 protein: CASRLGGPTGELFF

J gene: TRBJ1-2
D gene: TRBD1
V gene: TRBV6-2/TRBV6-3
clone size: .
CDR3 DNA: TGTGCCAGCAGTTACGGGACAGCTCGTGGCTACACCTTC
CDR3 protein: CASSYGTARGYTF

J gene: TRBJ1-1
D gene: .
V gene: TRBV13
clone size: once
CDR3 DNA: TGTGCCAGCAGCTCCACCCCCCGGACAGCTGAAGCTTTCTTT
CDR3 protein: CASSSTPRTAEAFF

J gene: TRBJ1-5
D gene: .
V gene: TRBV18
clone size: .
CDR3 DNA: TGTGCCAGCTCACCACTCAGGGCTAACAATCAGCCCCAGCATTTT
CDR3 protein: CASSPLRANNQPQHF

J gene: TRBJ2-2
D gene: TRBD2
V gene: TRBV27
clone size: .
CDR3 DNA: TGTGCCAGCAGTTCCTCGGGACTAGTAGCCACCGGGGAGCTGTTTTTT
CDR3 protein: CASSSSGLVATGELFF

J gene: TRBJ1-6
D gene: .
V gene: TRBV19
clone size: .
CDR3 DNA: TGTGCCAGTAGGGAAACAGACAATTCACCCCTCCACTTT
CDR3 protein: CASRETDNSPLHF

J gene: TRBJ1-2
D gene: .
V gene: TRBV12-5
clone size: .
CDR3 DNA: TGTGCTAGTGGTTTGGATTACAAGTATGGCTACACCTTC
CDR3 protein: CASGLDYKYGYTF

J gene: TRBJ1-1
D gene: TRBD1
V gene: TRBV5-1
clone size: once
CDR3 DNA: TGCGCCAGCAGCCTCCCGGACAGGGGAACGCACACTGAAGCTTTCTTT
CDR3 protein: CASSLPDRGTHTEAFF

J gene: TRBJ2-1
D gene: TRBD2
V gene: TRBV13
clone size: .
CDR3 DNA: TGTGCCAGCAGCCCCCGGGGGGGGGTGAATGAGCAGTTCTTC
CDR3 protein: CASSPRGGVNEQFF

J gene: TRBJ2-1
D gene: .
V gene: TRBV30
clone size: .
CDR3 DNA: TGTGCCTGGAGTGGTGCGGGGCCGGATGAGCAGTTCTTC
CDR3 protein: CAWSGAGPDEQFF

J gene: TRBJ2-1
D gene: TRBD2
V gene: TRBV24-1
clone size: .
CDR3 DNA: TGTGCCACCAGAGGACTAGCTCAAGGCGCTAGCTCCTACAATGAGCAGTTCTTC
CDR3 protein: CATRGLAQGASSYNEQFF

J gene: TRBJ2-3
D gene: .
V gene: TRBV7-9
clone size: .
CDR3 DNA: TGTGCCAGCAGCTTAGGTGGGGGGATCACAGATACGCAGTATTTT
CDR3 protein: CASSLGGGITDTQYF

J gene: TRBJ1-5
D gene: .
V gene: TRBV21-1
clone size: .
CDR3 DNA: TGTGCCAGCAGCCCGGGGAATCAGCCCCAGCATTTT
CDR3 protein: CASSPGNQPQHF

J gene: TRBJ2-1
D gene: TRBD1
V gene: TRBV7-2
clone size: .
CDR3 DNA: TGTGCCAGCAGCTCACAGGGGCAGGTCGATGAGCAGTTCTTC
CDR3 protein: CASSSQGQVDEQFF

J gene: TRBJ1-1
D gene: TRBD1
V gene: TRBV4-2
clone size: .
CDR3 DNA: TGTGCCAGCAGCCAAGATAGGGGACAGCAGAACACTGAAGCTTTCTTT
CDR3 protein: CASSQDRGQQNTEAFF

J gene: TRBJ1-1
D gene: .
V gene: TRBV11-1
clone size: .
CDR3 DNA: TGTGCCAGCGGGTGGGCCATGAACACTGAAGCTTTCTTT
CDR3 protein: CASGWAMNTEAFF